The present TCR beta chain was sequenced within a study of blood T cell repertoires in COVID-19. Across the whole study: From the United States, Italy and Spain came samples of acute and convalescent COVID-19. T cells, B-cell-depleted T cells, or PBMCs provided the cDNA or gDNA that served as material.

Original handling: Amplification with reference gene primers provided the estimates of nucleated cell counts. The protocol was immunoSEQ multiplex PCR, while the TCRdb copy is restricted to in-frame clones and leaves out a portion. That table supplies the V and J calls and clone size; D and trimming were determined from the DNA. The sample contains a few hundred thousand clones, roughly 82% of which appear only once. CDR1 SGHRS and CDR2 YFSETQ come from the germline V gene. The V and J ends lost 3 bases and 5 bases, in that order; junction bases with no gene match: 10. This CDR3 region has 15 residues.

This chain uses TRBV5-1 with TRBJ2-7; 8 nucleotides agree with TRBD1. The source of this sequence is a woman aged 40 to 49 who had recovered from COVID-19. Sequences were obtained from peripheral blood. CDR3 coding DNA: TGCGCCAGCAGCTCGCTCGGACAGGGTGTGGACGAGCAGTACTTC. Encoded protein: CASSSLGQGVDEQYF.